This T cell receptor beta chain was obtained from a study of CD8+CD57+ T cells in acquired aplastic anemia. Whole-study findings and limits: Patients and controls had in common fewer than 30 CD8+ CDR3 sequences.

Genomic DNA, serving as template, underwent TCR beta VDJ and CDR3 profiling. Each CDR3 protein gets one entry after TCRdb re-called the reads with MiXCR. This table has more than 150,000 distinct CDR3 sequences, approximately 45% appearing once. Of note for this clonotype: Its antigen is not identified.

Trimming took off 5 bases at V and 3 bases at J, with 15 bases between the two ends. This CDR3 comprises 15 residues. The germline CDR1 and CDR2 sequences are MDHEN and SYDVKM. The TCR originated in a human donor in good health. The sample taken for sequencing was sorted CD4+, CD8+, or CD8+CD57+ T cells (not recorded which) from PBMCs. The chain employs TRBV28 and TRBJ2-3; a possible D gene is TRBD2 (6 bases). The CDR3 loop is CASSLRSLATDTQYF. As DNA, the CDR3 is TGTGCCAGCAGTCTCCGATCACTAGCAACAGATACGCAGTATTTT.